Listed below are T cell receptor beta chains from one sample, sequenced in a study of Graves' ophthalmopathy and Graves' hyperthyroidism. TCRdb reprocessed the multiplex PCR reads with MiXCR, giving one entry per CDR3 protein. The sample gives some 170,000 distinct CDR3 sequences, 39% of which show up once; roughly 8.9% is in the top ten. The specimen was peripheral blood. The origin of the receptors is a man aged 25 to 45 with Graves' ophthalmopathy. Each CDR3 is given with its conserved first and last residue. D genes are given only for firm matches. Size tells how often a clone was seen (once, few, many) or the class of an expanded clone, and some rows leave it out.

v_gene,abundance,j_gene,d_gene,CDR3nt,CDR3aa
TRBV6-5,many,TRBJ1-2,NA,TGTGCCAGCAGTTATGAGGGGCTTAGTGATGGCTACACCTTC,CASSYEGLSDGYTF
TRBV6-4,NA,TRBJ2-7,TRBD2,TGTGCCAGCAGTGCCGATCTAGCGGGAGTTTCCGAGCAGTACTTC,CASSADLAGVSEQYF
TRBV6-5,many,TRBJ1-1,TRBD1,TGTGCCAGCAGTTACAGTCAGGGGGCGAGGATGAACACTGAAGCTTTCTTT,CASSYSQGARMNTEAFF
TRBV10-3,many,TRBJ2-5,TRBD2,TGTGCCATCAGTGACCCAGCGGGAGTTTCCGAGACCCAGTACTTC,CAISDPAGVSETQYF
TRBV5-1,NA,TRBJ2-7,NA,TGCGCCAGCAGTTCGGAGGCCAGCTACGAGCAGTACTTC,CASSSEASYEQYF
TRBV12-3/TRBV12-4,NA,TRBJ1-1,NA,TGTGCCAGCACCCGATTCGCTGAAGCTTTCTTT,CASTRFAEAFF
TRBV6-5,many,TRBJ1-1,NA,TGTGCCAGCAGTTTTCGTCGGCGGGGGGCTGGCGGCACTGAAGCTTTCTTT,CASSFRRRGAGGTEAFF
TRBV7-3,many,TRBJ2-3,NA,TGTGCCAGCAGCTTACAAGGTCTCCTTCTAAAAGCAGATACGCAGTATTTT,CASSLQGLLLKADTQYF
TRBV18,many,TRBJ1-1,NA,TGTGCCAGCTCACCACCACAGGACACTGAAGCTTTCTTT,CASSPPQDTEAFF
TRBV29-1,many,TRBJ1-1,NA,TGCAGCGCCCAGCTAGGGTTGAACACTGAAGCTTTCTTT,CSAQLGLNTEAFF
TRBV6-1,NA,TRBJ1-3,TRBD1,TGTGCCAGCACCCAACAGGGGTCGGGAAACACCATATATTTT,CASTQQGSGNTIYF
TRBV7-9,many,TRBJ2-5,NA,TGTGCCAGCAGCACACAGGGGGGGGACCCCCAGTACTTC,CASSTQGGDPQYF
TRBV6-2/TRBV6-3,NA,TRBJ1-5,NA,TGTGCCAGCAGTTACGATACGGCCTCTCAATCCCTTCAGCCCCAGCATTTT,CASSYDTASQSLQPQHF
TRBV10-3,NA,TRBJ2-2,NA,TGTGCCATCAGTGAGTTCGGACCTGGGGAGCTGTTTTTT,CAISEFGPGELFF
TRBV6-1,NA,TRBJ1-6,NA,TGTGCCAGCATGAGGTTTGGGCTACTTAGCCCCCTCCACTTT,CASMRFGLLSPLHF
TRBV28,many,TRBJ2-5,NA,TGTGCCAGCAGCAATACAGAGACCCAGTACTTC,CASSNTETQYF
TRBV19,NA,TRBJ1-1,NA,TGTGCCAGTAGCCTAGGGGCTGCCCTGGGTGGAGCTTTCTTT,CASSLGAALGGAFF
TRBV13,many,TRBJ2-7,NA,TGTGCCAGCAGCTTAGCAAGCGCGGTTACCTACGAGCAGTACTTC,CASSLASAVTYEQYF
TRBV6-2/TRBV6-3,many,TRBJ2-2,TRBD1,TGTGCCAGCAGTCCGGGACAGGGGGAGCTGTTTTTT,CASSPGQGELFF
TRBV6-2/TRBV6-3,many,TRBJ2-7,TRBD2,TGTGCCAGCAGTTACCTACTAGCGGGCCCCCTTACACTCTACGAGCAGTACTTC,CASSYLLAGPLTLYEQYF
TRBV6-2/TRBV6-3,many,TRBJ2-5,NA,TGTGCCAGCAGTCTGAGGACGGAAGAGACCCAGTACTTC,CASSLRTEETQYF
TRBV9,many,TRBJ2-5,NA,TGTGCCAGCAGCGTAGTCTCCAGGCAGGGGACCCAGTACTTC,CASSVVSRQGTQYF
TRBV28,many,TRBJ2-7,NA,TGTGCCAGTCTAGGGTTACAGGGAAACCCAGAGCAGTACTTC,CASLGLQGNPEQYF
TRBV28,many,TRBJ1-1,NA,TGTGCCAGCAGTTTTAACAGGGTCGATACTGAAGCTTTCTTT,CASSFNRVDTEAFF
TRBV12-3/TRBV12-4,NA,TRBJ1-1,NA,TGTGCCAGCAGCAGATACACTGAAGCTTTCTTT,CASSRYTEAFF
TRBV12-3/TRBV12-4,NA,TRBJ2-7,TRBD1,TGTGCCAGCAGTTTGAGACAGGGCCCATACGAGCAGTACTTC,CASSLRQGPYEQYF
TRBV6-1,many,TRBJ1-5,NA,TGTGCCAGTCGAAAAGGGACCAATCAGCCCCAGCATTTT,CASRKGTNQPQHF
TRBV12-3/TRBV12-4,many,TRBJ2-7,TRBD2,TGTGCCAGCAGTTTACTAGCGGGTACCTACGAGCAGTACTTC,CASSLLAGTYEQYF
TRBV5-1,many,TRBJ2-2,NA,TGCGCCAGCAGCTTGGCCCCCACCGGGGAGCTGTTTTTT,CASSLAPTGELFF
TRBV6-2/TRBV6-3,many,TRBJ2-7,TRBD2,TGTGCCAGCAGTTCACTAGCGGAGAGATCAGGGCAGTACTTC,CASSSLAERSGQYF
TRBV30,NA,TRBJ1-2,NA,TGTGCCTGGAGTCCGCACGGGACACCATATGGCTACACCTTC,CAWSPHGTPYGYTF
TRBV6-2/TRBV6-3,many,TRBJ1-6,NA,TGTGCCAGCAAAGTCGGGGGACAAAAGAGTTCACCCCTCCACTTT,CASKVGGQKSSPLHF
TRBV28,few,TRBJ2-5,TRBD1,TGTGCCAGCAGTTTATCTACAGGGGGAAGAGAGACCCAGTACTTC,CASSLSTGGRETQYF
TRBV25-1,many,TRBJ2-7,TRBD2,TGTGCCAGCAGTGAATATAGCGGGAGGGCCTACGAGCAGTACTTC,CASSEYSGRAYEQYF
TRBV7-9,NA,TRBJ2-6,NA,TGTGCCAGCGGTATGGGGTCTGGGGCCAACGTCCTGACTTTC,CASGMGSGANVLTF
TRBV28,many,TRBJ1-5,NA,TGTGCCAGCGGACAGAACAATCAGCCCCAGCATTTT,CASGQNNQPQHF
TRBV28,many,TRBJ2-7,NA,TGTGCCAGCAGTTCGGGGGCATCCTACGAGCAGTACTTC,CASSSGASYEQYF
TRBV28,NA,TRBJ2-7,TRBD2,TGTGCCAGCAGCTACACTAGCGGGAGGACCGAGCAGTACTTC,CASSYTSGRTEQYF
TRBV6-1,NA,TRBJ2-7,TRBD2,TGTGCCAGCAGTGCTCGACTAGCGGGAGTCGGCGAGCAGTACTTC,CASSARLAGVGEQYF
TRBV6-1,NA,TRBJ1-2,NA,TGTGCCAGCAGTGAAGCCGGATTAAGGGCGTTGAACTATGGCTACACCTTC,CASSEAGLRALNYGYTF